This TCR beta chain originates from a study of T-cell memory formation after mild COVID-19. On the study more broadly: Largely, TCR clusters stayed within a single donor. Study-level points and caveats: Clones that shrank (day 15 to 85) were balanced CD4/CD8, whereas later expanders leaned CD4+.

TCRdb reanalysed the 5' RACE reads using MiXCR and keeps one entry per CDR3 protein. The sample contains 360,000 or so distinct CDR3 sequences, around 28% of which appear only once. This clonotype was counted many times. The antigen remains unidentified. The sequenced sample was PBMCs or a T cell subset sorted from them (not recorded which). This TCR was sampled from an adult woman who had mild COVID-19 (a few samples of this study predate the infection). Cell type and time point are not known.

CDR3 region: CASSLNPTWGGLGSGANVLTF. Here the CDR3 DNA reads TGTGCCAGCAGCTTAAATCCAACTTGGGGGGGCCTGGGCTCTGGGGCCAACGTCCTGACTTTC. This chain uses TRBV5-6 with TRBJ2-6, with D perhaps TRBD2 (7 bases). This CDR3 is 21 amino acids long. The V end lost 2 bases, the J end lost 0 bases, and 24 bases lay between the germline ends. Germline CDR1 SGHDT, CDR2 YYEEEE.